These 30 T cell receptor beta chains originate from one sample sequenced in a study of T-cell memory formation after mild COVID-19. TCRdb independently ran MiXCR on the 5' RACE reads; one entry per CDR3 protein. The table has 29,000 or so distinct CDR3 sequences, approximately 16% seen once; the top ten hold 1.2% to 1.5%. Material for sequencing was PBMCs or a T cell subset sorted from them (not recorded which). The source of these receptors is an adult who had mild COVID-19 (a few samples of this study predate the infection). Cell type and time point are not known.

This clonotype showed up many times. The chain combines TRBV30 with TRBJ1-5; D unresolved. The CDR3 length is 13 residues. Germline CDR1 reads GTSNPN; CDR2 reads SVGIG (reference sequence). Trimming left V 2 bases short and J 4 bases short, with 9 bases between. The CDR3 here is CAWSRAGNQPQHF. As DNA, the CDR3 is TGTGCCTGGAGTAGGGCAGGTAATCAGCCCCAGCATTTT.

As to this clonotype: One base away lies a much larger clone, so this may be a sequencing read error. The V gene is TRBV12-3 or TRBV12-4, the J gene TRBJ1-5; no definite D call. V shed 6 bases and J shed 4 bases, with 16 bases lying between them. The CDR3 length is 15 residues. Here the CDR3 reads CASSPMALGNQPQHF. Here the CDR3 DNA reads TGTGCCAGCAGCCCCATGGCCTTAGGAAATCAGCCCCAGCATTTT.

This clonotype has ten or more counts. The chain employs TRBV15 and TRBJ1-1; tentative D call: TRBD1 (5 bases). The CDR3 spans 13 residues. V lost 10 bases to trimming and J lost 3 bases, with 15 bases between them. Germline CDR1 LNHNV, CDR2 YYDKDF (reference sequence). CDR3 in amino acids: CAIGKVRDTEAFF. DNA for the CDR3: TGTGCCATAGGTAAGGTCAGGGACACTGAAGCTTTCTTT.

This clonotype was counted many times. The chain employs TRBV29-1 and TRBJ2-1, with a possible D match to TRBD2 (5 bases). V was shortened by 4 bases and J by 0 bases, with 16 bases between the two germline ends. The CDR3 runs 16 residues. Germline CDR1 and CDR2: SQVTM and ANQGSEA. The CDR3 region is CSVGVAGTSSYNEQFF. The CDR3 region has the DNA TGCAGCGTTGGAGTGGCGGGCACGAGCTCCTACAATGAGCAGTTCTTC.

This clonotype was picked up many times. The chain recombines TRBV5-1 with TRBJ1-4; TRBD1 matches 7 bases. CDR1 and CDR2 from the germline V gene are SGHRS and YFSETQ. The CDR3 loop spans 16 amino acids. V shed 4 bases and J 2 bases; nucleotides not matched to a gene: 8. CDR3 sequence: CASSPRQGWTNEKLFF. The CDR3 nucleotides read TGCGCCAGCAGCCCTCGACAGGGATGGACTAATGAAAAACTGTTTTTT.

This sequence joins TRBV27 and TRBJ1-5; D is undetermined. The germline V gene encodes CDR1 MNHEY and CDR2 SMNVEV (reference sequence). The CDR3 has 16 amino acids. Trimming took off 4 bases at V and 6 bases at J, with 19 bases between the two ends. The CDR3: CASSSGRNRLSQPQHF. The CDR3 DNA follows: TGTGCCAGCAGTTCTGGCAGGAACCGTCTAAGTCAGCCCCAGCATTTT.

At least ten counts were recorded for this clonotype. The chain carries TRBV5-5 and TRBJ2-5; no definite D call. There are 13 residues in the CDR3. CDR1 is SGHKS, CDR2 YYEKEE, per germline (reference sequence). V lost 0 bases, J lost 1 base, and 4 bases lay in between. For the CDR3, the DNA is TGTGCCAGCAGCTTGGGATCCCAAGAGACCCAGTACTTC. Amino acid sequence: CASSLGSQETQYF.

This clonotype occurred many times. V usage is TRBV3-1 and J usage is TRBJ1-6; a weak D match, TRBD1 (6 bases). The CDR3 covers 16 residues. Deletions cut 0 bases from V and 7 bases from J, with 13 bases between. Germline V gene sequence: CDR1 LGHDT, CDR2 YNNKEL (reference sequence). The CDR3 nucleotides are TGTGCCAGCAGCCAAGAGGGTACAGGGTGGAATTCACCCCTCCACTTT. Protein sequence: CASSQEGTGWNSPLHF.

This clonotype was picked up many times. This rearrangement joins TRBV6-6 to TRBJ2-5; the D gene is possibly TRBD1 (6 bases). This CDR3 is 13 amino acids long. Germline assignment: CDR1 MNHNY and CDR2 SVGAGI (reference sequence). Deletions cut 3 bases from V and 5 bases from J, with 10 bases between. The CDR3 DNA is TGTGCCAGCAGTTATGGGGGACACGAGACCCAGTACTTC. This sequence encodes CASSYGGHETQYF.

Ten or more counts support this clonotype. The CDR3 spells CASSSSIQETQYF. The DNA for the CDR3 is TGTGCCAGCTCATCCAGTATACAAGAGACCCAGTACTTC. This chain joins TRBV18 and TRBJ2-5; no firm D call. CDR1 KGHSH and CDR2 LQKENI come from the germline V gene. The V end was cut by 5 bases, the J end by 2 bases, with 9 bases between. CDR3 length: 13 residues.

This clonotype was seen at least ten times. The chain employs TRBV20-1 and TRBJ2-5; D is uncertain. Germline-derived CDR1 and CDR2 are DFQATT and SNEGSKA (reference sequence). Trimming cost V 5 bases and J 1 base, with 2 bases left between them. This CDR3 comprises 10 residues. The DNA for the CDR3 is TGCAGTGCTTCCCAAGAGACCCAGTACTTC. Protein: CSASQETQYF.

This clonotype was detected many times. This rearrangement joins TRBV5-1 to TRBJ2-3; D uncertain. The CDR3 extends over 13 amino acids. Trimming shortened V by 4 bases and J by 11 bases, and 17 bases separated the two germline ends. The germline CDR1 and CDR2 sequences are SGHRS and YFSETQ. Here the CDR3 DNA reads TGCGCCAGCAGCATCTACTCACAAAGGAGGCAGTATTTT. Its protein product is CASSIYSQRRQYF.

This clonotype was counted ten times or more. In DNA form, the CDR3 reads TGTGCCAGCAGCTCACAATCCCGGGTGAGCTCTGAAGCTTTCTTT. Its protein product is CASSSQSRVSSEAFF. The V and J genes are TRBV9 and TRBJ1-1; no firm D call. CDR3 length: 15 residues. V was trimmed by 4 bases and J by 6 bases, leaving 19 bases between them. Germline V gene data show CDR1 as SGDLS and CDR2 as YYNGEE.

The CDR3 here is CASSSPGPSWGSGTSGSTDTQYF. For the CDR3, the DNA is TGTGCCAGCAGCTCCCCGGGTCCCAGTTGGGGGAGTGGGACTAGCGGGAGCACAGATACGCAGTATTTT. The chain employs TRBV7-9 and TRBJ2-3; 12 nucleotides match TRBD2. This CDR3 has 23 amino acids. J lost 0 bases, V lost 4 bases, and 23 bases had no gene match. Germline CDR1 is SEHNR and CDR2 is FQNEAQ (reference sequence). Full variable domain (remainder filled in from reference TRBV7-9 and TRBJ2-3): DTGVSQNPRHKITKRGQNVTFRCDPISEHNRLYWYRQTLGQGPEFLTYFQNEAQLEKSRLLSDRFSAERPKGSFSTLEIQRTEQGDSAMYLCASSSPGPSWGSGTSGSTDTQYFGPGTRLTVL.

This clonotype was seen at least ten times. This rearrangement joins TRBV20-1 to TRBJ2-3, with D hard to call. Germline CDR1 DFQATT, CDR2 SNEGSKA (reference sequence). This CDR3 contains 13 residues. Trimming left V 4 bases short and J 4 bases short, with 12 bases between. CDR3 sequence (DNA): TGCAGTGCTATCACCCCGCCGGCAGATACGCAGTATTTT. Amino acids: CSAITPPADTQYF.

The chain has TRBV5-1 and TRBJ1-1, with TRBD1 matching over 9 bases. The CDR3 is made up of 14 amino acids. Trimming cost V 4 bases and J 4 bases; bases outside gene matches: 5. Germline V lookup: CDR1 SGHRS, CDR2 YFSETQ. The CDR3 reads CASSPGQGSTEAFF. The CDR3 region has the DNA TGCGCCAGCAGCCCGGGACAGGGAAGCACTGAAGCTTTCTTT.

This chain connects TRBV30 to TRBJ1-1; the D is unclear. With 4 bases removed from V and 3 bases from J, the gap between germline ends came to 9 bases. Germline loops: CDR1 GTSNPN, CDR2 SVGIG (reference sequence). The CDR3 totals 12 residues. The CDR3: CAWTRSDTEAFF. The CDR3 DNA reads as TGTGCCTGGACCAGATCTGACACTGAAGCTTTCTTT. The entire variable domain, with the rest obtained from reference TRBV30 and TRBJ1-1, is as follows: SQTIHQWPATLVQPVGSPLSLECTVEGTSNPNLYWYRQAAGRGLQLLFYSVGIGQISSEVPQNLSASRPQDRQFILSSKKLLLSDSGFYLCAWTRSDTEAFFGQGTRLTVV.

The gene calls are TRBV7-6 and TRBJ1-1; 7 positions match TRBD1. Germline CDR1 and CDR2: SGHVS and FNYEAQ. The CDR3 is made up of 13 amino acids. With V trimmed by 3 bases and J by 5 bases, 3 bases remained unmatched. CDR3 residues: CASSLTGRTEAFF. CDR3 DNA sequence: TGTGCCAGCAGCTTGACAGGGCGGACTGAAGCTTTCTTT.

This clonotype has more than one count but fewer than ten. The V gene is TRBV7-6, the J gene TRBJ2-5, with a weak D call TRBD1 (7 bases). The CDR3 spans 16 residues. Germline V lookup: CDR1 SGHVS, CDR2 FNYEAQ. Trimming left V 1 base short and J 2 bases short, with 14 bases between. CDR3 nucleotides: TGTGCCAGCAGCTTAGACGGAGGGACAGTACAAGAGACCCAGTACTTC. Translated, it gives CASSLDGGTVQETQYF. The variable domain in full, completed from reference TRBV7-6 and TRBJ2-5, reads GAGVSQSPRYKVTKRGQDVALRCDPISGHVSLYWYRQALGQGPEFLTYFNYEAQQDKSGLPNDRFSAERPEGSISTLTIQRTEQRDSAMYRCASSLDGGTVQETQYFGPGTRLLVL.

The chain links TRBV15 to TRBJ2-3; D perhaps matches TRBD2 (6 bases). Germline V gene lookup returns CDR1 LNHNV and CDR2 YYDKDF (reference sequence). V was clipped by 5 bases and J by 1 base, with 13 bases between them. The CDR3 contains 15 residues. The CDR3 DNA is TGTGCCACCAGCGCTCGAGCGGGTGGCACAGATACGCAGTATTTT. Its protein is CATSARAGGTDTQYF.

This clonotype was recorded at least ten times. CDR3 nucleotides: TGTGCCAGCAGTCAAGAGGCCCTCCTGGCGAACACTGAAGCTTTCTTT. This translates into CASSQEALLANTEAFF. This chain connects TRBV6-5 to TRBJ1-1, with D unresolved. V lost 5 bases and J 1 base, leaving 17 bases between the germline ends. The germline V gene encodes CDR1 MNHEY and CDR2 SVGAGI. The CDR3 runs to 16 residues.

At least ten counts were recorded for this clonotype. V and J are TRBV29-1 and TRBJ1-2; D may be TRBD1 (6 bases). Trimming took 6 bases from V and 6 from J, leaving 20 bases between them. Germline V gene sequence: CDR1 SQVTM, CDR2 ANQGSEA. The CDR3 is 14 amino acids. CDR3 region: CSVGPIPRTDGYTF. The DNA for the CDR3 is TGCAGCGTCGGGCCCATCCCAAGGACAGATGGCTACACCTTC.

The chain couples TRBV7-9 to TRBJ2-7; a weak D match, TRBD1 (5 bases). This CDR3 contains 18 residues. Looked up from germline, CDR1 is SEHNR and CDR2 is FQNEAQ (reference sequence). Trimming cost V 5 bases and J 2 bases, with 25 bases left between them. CDR3 DNA sequence: TGTGCCAGCAGCACCACCGAGCCTATTCAAGGGGTTCCCTACGAGCAGTACTTC. Its protein product is CASSTTEPIQGVPYEQYF.

Judged by abundance, this clonotype is medium-sized. This chain joins TRBV6-1 and TRBJ1-5, with a tentative D call TRBD1 (6 bases). Germline lookup yields CDR1 MNHNS and CDR2 SASEGT. The V end lost 6 bases, the J end lost 4 bases, and 13 bases lay between the germline ends. CDR3 length equals 14 residues. Here the CDR3 DNA reads TGTGCCAGCAGGCCGTACACAGGGAATCAGCCCCAGCATTTT. The encoded protein is CASRPYTGNQPQHF.

This clonotype was recorded many times. The rearrangement links TRBV20-1 to TRBJ1-2; D gene unclear. V dropped 6 bases and J dropped 5 bases, with 10 bases sitting between them. The CDR3 runs 11 residues. The V gene's germline CDR1 is DFQATT and CDR2 SNEGSKA (reference sequence). Here the CDR3 reads CSAEYGYGYTF. Here the CDR3 DNA reads TGCAGTGCCGAGTATGGGTATGGCTACACCTTC.

This clonotype was seen many times. The chain combines TRBV30 with TRBJ2-7; D unclear. There are 14 residues in the CDR3. Trimming stripped 3 bases from V and 5 bases from J, with 17 bases between. Germline assignment: CDR1 GTSNPN and CDR2 SVGIG (reference sequence). The DNA for the CDR3 is TGTGCCTGGAGCCCCCGGCTAGTGCTGAACGAGCAGTACTTC. Protein: CAWSPRLVLNEQYF.

The table lists this clonotype with many counts. The V gene is TRBV20-1, the J gene TRBJ2-1; perhaps TRBD2 as D (6 bases). The CDR3 sequence is 14 residues long. V dropped 4 bases and J dropped 0 bases, with 10 bases sitting between them. Germline lookup yields CDR1 DFQATT and CDR2 SNEGSKA (reference sequence). In DNA, the CDR3 is TGCAGTGCTAAGAGCGGGCGCTCCTACAATGAGCAGTTCTTC. This sequence encodes CSAKSGRSYNEQFF.

This clonotype occurred many times. This chain connects TRBV25-1 to TRBJ2-1; 12 bases are a match to TRBD2. The CDR3 length is 17 residues. From germline, CDR1 is MGHDK and CDR2 SYGVNS. V shed 1 base and J 2 bases; nucleotides not matched to a gene: 3. The CDR3 DNA is TGTGCCAGCAGTGAATTGTGGACTAGCGGGGCCTACAATGAGCAGTTCTTC. This translates into CASSELWTSGAYNEQFF.

In this sample, this clonotype turned up many times. This rearrangement joins TRBV12-3 or TRBV12-4 to TRBJ1-3, with 9 positions matching TRBD1. The J segment lost 7 bases and the V segment lost 5 bases, leaving 6 bases of the junction unmatched. CDR3 length: 14 amino acids. DNA of the CDR3: TGTGCCAGCAGTCAAGGACAGGGGTGGAACACCATATATTTT. Its protein is CASSQGQGWNTIYF.

This clonotype was counted a single time. The rearrangement joins TRBV20-1 to TRBJ2-2, with D perhaps given as TRBD1 or TRBD2 (5 bases each). The germline gives CDR1 DFQATT, CDR2 SNEGSKA (reference sequence). The CDR3 has 12 amino acids. V was clipped by 5 bases and J by 4 bases, with 8 bases between them. In DNA, the CDR3 is TGCAGTGCTGTCGGGACCACCGGGGAGCTGTTTTTT. Its translation: CSAVGTTGELFF.